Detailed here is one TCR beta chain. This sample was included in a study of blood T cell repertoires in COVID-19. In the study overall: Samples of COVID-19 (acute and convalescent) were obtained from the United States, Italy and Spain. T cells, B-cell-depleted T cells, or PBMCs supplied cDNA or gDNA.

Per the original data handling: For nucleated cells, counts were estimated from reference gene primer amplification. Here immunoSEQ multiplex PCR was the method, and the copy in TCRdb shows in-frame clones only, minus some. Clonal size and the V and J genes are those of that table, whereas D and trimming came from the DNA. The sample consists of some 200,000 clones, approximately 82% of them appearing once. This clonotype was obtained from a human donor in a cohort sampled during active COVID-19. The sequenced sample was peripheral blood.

DNA of the CDR3: TGTGCCAGCGGGGGGGACCAAAGACAGCCCCAGCATTTT. This gives the protein CASGGDQRQPQHF. The chain employs TRBV2 and TRBJ1-5; weak D call: TRBD1 (5 bases). Looked up from germline, CDR1 is SNHLY and CDR2 is FYNNEI. V was trimmed by 8 bases and J by 7 bases, leaving 15 bases between them. This CDR3 is 13 amino acids long.